Detailed here is one T cell receptor (beta chain). This sample was included in a study of blood T cell repertoires in COVID-19. Study details: COVID-19 samples collected from the United States, Italy and Spain covered acute and convalescent phases. T cells, B-cell-depleted T cells, or PBMCs provided the cDNA or gDNA that served as material.

The repertoire was sequenced with immunoSEQ multiplex PCR; TCRdb's copy has only in-frame clones and lacks some. The sample has some 300,000 clones; 75% to 90% are singletons. The CDR3 runs to 13 residues. V lost 7 bases, J lost 5 bases, and 14 bases lay in between. Per the germline V gene, CDR1 is LNHDA and CDR2 is SQIVND (reference sequence). Allocation to cohorts depended on clinical history reported by the participants. Recovered participants had two consecutive negative NP/OP PCR tests, healthcare professional clearance, or symptom resolution. The sequence derives from a woman between 35 and 50 years old who had recovered from COVID-19. The chain uses TRBV19 and TRBJ1-2; D remains ambiguous. Material: PBMCs or T cells enriched from blood (not recorded which). This chain's CDR3 is CASKAPAGYGYTF. The CDR3 DNA reads as TGTGCCAGTAAGGCTCCGGCCGGGTATGGCTACACCTTC.